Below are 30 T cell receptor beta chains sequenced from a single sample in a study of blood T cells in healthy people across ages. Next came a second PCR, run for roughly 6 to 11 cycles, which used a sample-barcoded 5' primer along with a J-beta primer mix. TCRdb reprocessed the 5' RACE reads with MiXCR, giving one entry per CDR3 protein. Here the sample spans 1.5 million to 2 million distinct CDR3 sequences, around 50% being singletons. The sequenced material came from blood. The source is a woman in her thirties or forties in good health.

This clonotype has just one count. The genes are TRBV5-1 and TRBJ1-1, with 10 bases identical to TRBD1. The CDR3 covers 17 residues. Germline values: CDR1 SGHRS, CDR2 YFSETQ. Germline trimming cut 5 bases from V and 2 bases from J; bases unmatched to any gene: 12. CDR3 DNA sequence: TGCGCCAGCAGACTCGGGACAGGGGCTCTCCTAAACACTGAAGCTTTCTTT. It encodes CASRLGTGALLNTEAFF.

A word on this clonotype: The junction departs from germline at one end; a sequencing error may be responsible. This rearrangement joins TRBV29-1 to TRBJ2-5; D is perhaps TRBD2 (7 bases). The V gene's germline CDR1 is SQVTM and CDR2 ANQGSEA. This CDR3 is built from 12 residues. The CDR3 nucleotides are TGCAACGTTGTTCGGGGGGCTGGTGAGCAGTACTTC. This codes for CNVVRGAGEQYF.

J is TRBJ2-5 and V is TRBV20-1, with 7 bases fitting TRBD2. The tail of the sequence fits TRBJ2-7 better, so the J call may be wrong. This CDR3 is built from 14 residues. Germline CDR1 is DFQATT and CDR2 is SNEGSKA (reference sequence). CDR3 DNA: TGCAGTGCTAGGCTGACTAGCTCATACGGCGAGCAGTACTTC. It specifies CSARLTSSYGEQYF.

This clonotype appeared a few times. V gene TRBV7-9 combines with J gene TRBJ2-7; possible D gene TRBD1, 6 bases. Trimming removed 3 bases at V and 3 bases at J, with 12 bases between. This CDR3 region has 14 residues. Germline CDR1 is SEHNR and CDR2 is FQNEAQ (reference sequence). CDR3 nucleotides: TGTGCCAGCAGCTTTAGGGGACAAGTCTACGAGCAGTACTTC. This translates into CASSFRGQVYEQYF.

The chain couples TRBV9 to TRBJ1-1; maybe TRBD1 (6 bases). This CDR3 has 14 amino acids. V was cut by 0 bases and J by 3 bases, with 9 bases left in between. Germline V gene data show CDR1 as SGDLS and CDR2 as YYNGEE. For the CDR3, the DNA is TGTGCCAGCAGCGTAGCAGGGGCTGACACTGAAGCTTTCTTT. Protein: CASSVAGADTEAFF.

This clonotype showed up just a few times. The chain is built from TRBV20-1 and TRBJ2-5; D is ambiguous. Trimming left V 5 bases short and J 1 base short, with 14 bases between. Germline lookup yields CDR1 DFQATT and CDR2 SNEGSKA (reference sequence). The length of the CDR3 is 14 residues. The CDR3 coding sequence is TGCAGTGCTGGAAGTCTAGGGTTCCAAGAGACCCAGTACTTC. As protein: CSAGSLGFQETQYF.

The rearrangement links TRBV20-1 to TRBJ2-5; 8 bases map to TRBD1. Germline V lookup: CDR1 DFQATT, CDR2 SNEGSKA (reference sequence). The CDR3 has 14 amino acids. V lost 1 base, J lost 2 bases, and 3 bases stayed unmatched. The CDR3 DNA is TGCAGTGCTAGAGGGCGGACAGGGCAAGAGACCCAGTACTTC. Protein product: CSARGRTGQETQYF.

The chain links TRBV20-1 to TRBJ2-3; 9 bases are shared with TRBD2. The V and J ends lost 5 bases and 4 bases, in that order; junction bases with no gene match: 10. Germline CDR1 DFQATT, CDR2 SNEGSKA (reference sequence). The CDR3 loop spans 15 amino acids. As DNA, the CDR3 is TGCAGTGCTTCCCTTCTAGCGGGGCGGGCAGATACGCAGTATTTT. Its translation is CSASLLAGRADTQYF.

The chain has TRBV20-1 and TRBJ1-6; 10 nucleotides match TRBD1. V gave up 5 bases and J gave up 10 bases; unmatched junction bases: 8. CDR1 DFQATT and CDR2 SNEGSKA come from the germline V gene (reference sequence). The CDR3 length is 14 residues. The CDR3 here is CSAHRTGGTSPLHF. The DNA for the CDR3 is TGCAGTGCTCATAGGACAGGGGGAACGTCACCCCTCCACTTT.

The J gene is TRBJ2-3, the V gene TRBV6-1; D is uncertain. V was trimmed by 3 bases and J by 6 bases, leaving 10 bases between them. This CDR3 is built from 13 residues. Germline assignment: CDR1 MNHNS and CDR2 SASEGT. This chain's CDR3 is CASSDGIVDTQYF. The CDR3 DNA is TGTGCCAGCAGTGACGGAATCGTGGATACGCAGTATTTT.

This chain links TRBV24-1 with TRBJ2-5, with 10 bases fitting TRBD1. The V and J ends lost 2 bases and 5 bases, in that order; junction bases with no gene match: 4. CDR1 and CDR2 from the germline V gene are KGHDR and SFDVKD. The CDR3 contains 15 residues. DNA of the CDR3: TGTGCCACCAGTGATTCGACAGGGGGCGCGGAGACCCAGTACTTC. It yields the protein CATSDSTGGAETQYF.

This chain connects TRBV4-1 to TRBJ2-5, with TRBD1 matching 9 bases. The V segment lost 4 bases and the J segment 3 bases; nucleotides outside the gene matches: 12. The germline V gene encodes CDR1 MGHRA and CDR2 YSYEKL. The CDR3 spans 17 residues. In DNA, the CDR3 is TGCGCCAGCAGCCTCGAAAGTTCCCGGACAGGGGAAGAGACCCAGTACTTC. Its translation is CASSLESSRTGEETQYF.

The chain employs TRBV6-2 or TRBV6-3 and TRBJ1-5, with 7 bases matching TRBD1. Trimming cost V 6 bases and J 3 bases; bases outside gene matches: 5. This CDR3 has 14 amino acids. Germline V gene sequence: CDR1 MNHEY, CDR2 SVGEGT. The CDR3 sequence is CASRATGNNQPQHF. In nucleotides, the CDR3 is TGTGCCAGCAGGGCGACAGGGAACAATCAGCCCCAGCATTTT.

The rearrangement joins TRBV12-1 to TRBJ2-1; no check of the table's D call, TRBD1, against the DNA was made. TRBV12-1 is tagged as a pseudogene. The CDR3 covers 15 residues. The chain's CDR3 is CASSANRGRINEQFF. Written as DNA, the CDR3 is TGTGCCAGCAGCGCCAACAGGGGGCGGATCAATGAGCAGTTCTTC.

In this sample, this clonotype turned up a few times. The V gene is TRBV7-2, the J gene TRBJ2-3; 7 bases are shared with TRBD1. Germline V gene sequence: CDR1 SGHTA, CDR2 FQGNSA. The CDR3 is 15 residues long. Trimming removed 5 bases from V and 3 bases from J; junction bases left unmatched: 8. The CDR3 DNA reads TGTGCCAGCAGCGCCCAAACAGGGGCAACAGATACGCAGTATTTT. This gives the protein CASSAQTGATDTQYF.

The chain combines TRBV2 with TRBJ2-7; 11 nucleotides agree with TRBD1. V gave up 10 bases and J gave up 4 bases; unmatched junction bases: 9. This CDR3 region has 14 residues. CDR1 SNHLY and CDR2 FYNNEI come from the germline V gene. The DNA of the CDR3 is TGTGCCACAAAAACGGGACAGGGGGTTTACGAGCAGTACTTC. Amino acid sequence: CATKTGQGVYEQYF.

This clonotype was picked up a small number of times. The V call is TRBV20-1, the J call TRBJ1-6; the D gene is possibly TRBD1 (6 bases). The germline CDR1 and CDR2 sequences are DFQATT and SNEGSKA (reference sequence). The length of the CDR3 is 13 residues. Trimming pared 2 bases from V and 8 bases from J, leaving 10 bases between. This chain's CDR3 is CSARKDRDSPLHF. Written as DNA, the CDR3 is TGCAGTGCTAGAAAGGACAGAGATTCACCCCTCCACTTT.

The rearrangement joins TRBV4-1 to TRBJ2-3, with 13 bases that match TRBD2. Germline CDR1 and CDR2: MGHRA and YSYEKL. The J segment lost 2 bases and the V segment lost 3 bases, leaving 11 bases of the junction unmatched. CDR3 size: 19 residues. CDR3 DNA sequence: TGCGCCAGCAGCCATCTCACTAGCGGGGGGGCATTTTACACAGATACGCAGTATTTT. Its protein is CASSHLTSGGAFYTDTQYF.

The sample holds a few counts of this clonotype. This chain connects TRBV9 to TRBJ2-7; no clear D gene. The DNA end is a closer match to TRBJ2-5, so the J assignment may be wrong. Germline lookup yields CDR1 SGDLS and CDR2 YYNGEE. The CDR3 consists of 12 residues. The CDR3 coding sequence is TGTGCCAGCAGCGGACGGATGGAGACCCAGTACTTC. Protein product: CASSGRMETQYF.

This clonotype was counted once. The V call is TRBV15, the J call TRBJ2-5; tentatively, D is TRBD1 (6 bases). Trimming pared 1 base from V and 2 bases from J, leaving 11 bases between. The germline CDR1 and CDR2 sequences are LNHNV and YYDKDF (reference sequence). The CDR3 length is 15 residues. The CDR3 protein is CATSRGGRGQETQYF. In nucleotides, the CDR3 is TGTGCCACCAGCAGAGGGGGGCGCGGGCAAGAGACCCAGTACTTC.

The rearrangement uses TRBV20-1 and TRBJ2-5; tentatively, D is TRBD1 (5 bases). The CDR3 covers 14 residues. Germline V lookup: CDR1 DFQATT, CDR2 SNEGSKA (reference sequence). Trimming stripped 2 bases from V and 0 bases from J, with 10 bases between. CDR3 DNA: TGCAGTGCTAGACCTCACAGGAACCAAGAGACCCAGTACTTC. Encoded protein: CSARPHRNQETQYF.

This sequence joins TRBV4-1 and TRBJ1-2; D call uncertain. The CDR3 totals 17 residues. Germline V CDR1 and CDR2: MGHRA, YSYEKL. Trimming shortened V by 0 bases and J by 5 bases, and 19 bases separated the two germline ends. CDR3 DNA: TGCGCCAGCAGCCAAGATTCAGGTCCGGACCGACATTATGGCTACACCTTC. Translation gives CASSQDSGPDRHYGYTF.

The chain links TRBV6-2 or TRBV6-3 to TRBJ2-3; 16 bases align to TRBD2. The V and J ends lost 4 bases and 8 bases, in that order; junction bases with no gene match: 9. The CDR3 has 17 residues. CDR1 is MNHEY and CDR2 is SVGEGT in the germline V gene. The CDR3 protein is CASSWGLAGGPLGTQYF. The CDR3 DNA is TGTGCCAGCAGTTGGGGACTAGCGGGGGGGCCGCTTGGTACGCAGTATTTT.

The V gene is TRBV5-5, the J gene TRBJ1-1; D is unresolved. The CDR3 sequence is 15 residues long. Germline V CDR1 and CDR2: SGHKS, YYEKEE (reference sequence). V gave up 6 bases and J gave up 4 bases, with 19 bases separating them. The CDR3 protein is CASNRALSGATEAFF. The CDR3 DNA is TGTGCCAGCAATCGGGCGTTGTCAGGAGCCACTGAAGCTTTCTTT.

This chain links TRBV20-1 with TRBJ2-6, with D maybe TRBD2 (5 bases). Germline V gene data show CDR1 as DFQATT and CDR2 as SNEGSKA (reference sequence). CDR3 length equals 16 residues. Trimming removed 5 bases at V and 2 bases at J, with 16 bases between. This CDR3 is CSAPWAGEPGANVLTF. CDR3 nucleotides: TGCAGTGCTCCTTGGGCCGGGGAACCTGGGGCCAACGTCCTGACTTTC.

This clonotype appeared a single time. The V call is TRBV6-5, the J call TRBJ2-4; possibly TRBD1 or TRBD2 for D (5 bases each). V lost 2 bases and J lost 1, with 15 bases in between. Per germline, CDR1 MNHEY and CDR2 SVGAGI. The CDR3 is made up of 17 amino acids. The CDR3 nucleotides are TGTGCCAGCAGTTACGAGTGGGATTGGGGGGCCAAAAACATTCAGTACTTC. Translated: CASSYEWDWGAKNIQYF.

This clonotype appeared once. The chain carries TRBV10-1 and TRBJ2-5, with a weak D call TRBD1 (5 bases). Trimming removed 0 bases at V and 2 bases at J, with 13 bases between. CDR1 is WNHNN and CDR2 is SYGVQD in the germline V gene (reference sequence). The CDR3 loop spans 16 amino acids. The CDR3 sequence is CASSESKGLGQETQYF. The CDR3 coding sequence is TGCGCCAGCAGTGAGTCAAAGGGGCTGGGGCAAGAGACCCAGTACTTC.

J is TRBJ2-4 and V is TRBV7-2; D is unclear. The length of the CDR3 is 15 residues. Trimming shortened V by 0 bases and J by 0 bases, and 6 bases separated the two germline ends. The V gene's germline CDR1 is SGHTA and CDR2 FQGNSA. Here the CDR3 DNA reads TGTGCCAGCAGCTTAGCAGGGATAGCCAAAAACATTCAGTACTTC. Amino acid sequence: CASSLAGIAKNIQYF.

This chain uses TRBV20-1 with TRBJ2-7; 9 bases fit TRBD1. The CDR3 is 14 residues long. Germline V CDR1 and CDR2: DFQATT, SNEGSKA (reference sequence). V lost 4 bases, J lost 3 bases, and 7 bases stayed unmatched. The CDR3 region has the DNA TGCAGTGCTAAGGTCGGGACAGGGAACTACGAGCAGTACTTC. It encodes CSAKVGTGNYEQYF.

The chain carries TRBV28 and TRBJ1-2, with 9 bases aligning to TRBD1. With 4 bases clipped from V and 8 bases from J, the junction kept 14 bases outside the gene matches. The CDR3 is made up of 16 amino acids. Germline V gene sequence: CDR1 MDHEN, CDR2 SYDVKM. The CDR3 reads CASSSYTPKTGGGYTF. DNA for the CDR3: TGTGCCAGCAGTTCCTATACGCCCAAGACAGGGGGAGGCTACACCTTC.